This T cell receptor (beta chain) was recovered during a study of T cells after yellow fever vaccination. Overall study: When fractions had low cell numbers, they were prepared with SMART-Seq v4 Ultra Low Input. Findings and limits, study-wide: Once the booster was given, most primary-vaccination clones reappeared, at about 96% for CD4 and roughly 86% for CD8. Repertoires sorted by FACS could include abundant clonotypes that are contaminants from the bulk population.

It was through 5'RACE template switching that TCR cDNA was made, with a universal primer site and UMIs added. MiXCR, run by TCRdb on the 5' RACE reads, gives a single entry per CDR3 protein. The sample shows 300,000 to 350,000 distinct CDR3 sequences, around 3.9% of them seen only once. At least ten counts were recorded for this clonotype. Its antigen is currently unknown. The sample consisted of PBMCs, taken 5 days after the yellow fever booster vaccination. The clonotype comes from a man younger than 35 who received the YFV17D yellow fever vaccine.

The CDR3 region is CASSQDQGTQYF. CDR3 DNA: TGCGCCAGCAGCCAAGATCAGGGCACGCAGTATTTT. The V and J genes are TRBV4-3 and TRBJ2-3, with D perhaps matching TRBD1 (5 bases). This CDR3 is 12 amino acids long. V lost 0 bases and J 9 bases, leaving 7 bases between the germline ends. Germline V CDR1 and CDR2: LGHNA, YSLEER.